The entry below describes one T cell receptor beta chain. Its antigen is unknown. Disease lasting under 3 months, a NOSPECS grade of at least 4, and a Clinical Activity Score of at least 3 were features of the ophthalmopathy patients. The sample belongs to a study of T cells in Graves' hyperthyroidism and ophthalmopathy. For the study at large: The initial diagnosis was the point when peripheral blood was collected, ahead of any treatment. Points from the study as a whole: Model-based prediction identified ophthalmopathy a median roughly 5.9 months prior to its onset. Most thyroid clonotypes expanded above 0.001 appeared in blood too.

Amplification of TCR beta CDR3 regions used RNA as the template. HTBI primers drove first-round RT-PCR of the TCR CDR3. MiXCR, run by TCRdb on the multiplex PCR reads, gives a single entry per CDR3 protein. The repertoire consists of around 570,000 distinct CDR3 sequences, with 15% to 20% occurring once and the leading ten covering 45% to 50%. Trimming pared 8 bases from V and 4 bases from J, leaving 17 bases between. From germline, CDR1 is GTSNPN and CDR2 SVGIG (reference sequence). The CDR3 loop spans 13 amino acids. The receptor was derived from a man aged 40-50 years with Graves' ophthalmopathy. The J gene is TRBJ2-5, the V gene TRBV30; D may be TRBD2 (6 bases). Sequenced input: blood. In DNA form, the CDR3 reads TGTGCCACGTCGGGGGAGGCCCGAGAGACCCAGTACTTC. It encodes CATSGEARETQYF.